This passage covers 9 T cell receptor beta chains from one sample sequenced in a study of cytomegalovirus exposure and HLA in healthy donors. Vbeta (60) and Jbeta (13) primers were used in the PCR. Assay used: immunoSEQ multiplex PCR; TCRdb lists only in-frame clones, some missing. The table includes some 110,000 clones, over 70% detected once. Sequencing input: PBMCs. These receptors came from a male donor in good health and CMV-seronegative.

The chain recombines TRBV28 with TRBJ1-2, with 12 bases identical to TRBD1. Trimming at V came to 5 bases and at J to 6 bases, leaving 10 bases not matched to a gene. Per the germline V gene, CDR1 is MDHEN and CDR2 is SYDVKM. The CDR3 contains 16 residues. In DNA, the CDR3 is TGTGCCAGCAGTCCGATAGGGACAGGGGGCGGTCATGGCTACACCTTC. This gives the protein CASSPIGTGGGHGYTF.

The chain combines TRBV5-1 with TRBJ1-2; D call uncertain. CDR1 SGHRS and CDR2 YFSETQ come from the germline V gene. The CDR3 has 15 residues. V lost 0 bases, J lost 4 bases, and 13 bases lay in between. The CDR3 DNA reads TGCGCCAGCAGCTTGGATGTGAGGGATCCCTATGGCTACACCTTC. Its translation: CASSLDVRDPYGYTF.

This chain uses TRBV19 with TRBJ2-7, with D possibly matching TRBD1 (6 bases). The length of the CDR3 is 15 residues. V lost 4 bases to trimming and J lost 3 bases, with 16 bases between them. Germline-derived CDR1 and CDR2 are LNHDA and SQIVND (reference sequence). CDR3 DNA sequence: TGTGCCAGTAGTACCGGACAGTGGACGGACTACGAGCAGTACTTC. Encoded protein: CASSTGQWTDYEQYF.

The DNA for the CDR3 is TGCGCCAGCAGCTTGGGGGACAGGGAAAGGGGTGAGCAGTTCTTC. The encoded protein is CASSLGDRERGEQFF. The V and J genes are TRBV5-1 and TRBJ2-1, with 9 bases aligning to TRBD1. Germline values: CDR1 SGHRS, CDR2 YFSETQ. V lost 0 bases to trimming and J lost 9 bases; unmatched junction nucleotides: 7. The CDR3 length is 15 residues.

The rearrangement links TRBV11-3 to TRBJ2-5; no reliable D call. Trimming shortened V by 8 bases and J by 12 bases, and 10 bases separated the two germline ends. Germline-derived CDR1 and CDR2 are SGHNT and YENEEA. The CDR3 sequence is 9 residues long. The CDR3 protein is CASPRLEYF. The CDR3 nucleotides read TGTGCCAGCCCGAGGCTCGAGTACTTC.

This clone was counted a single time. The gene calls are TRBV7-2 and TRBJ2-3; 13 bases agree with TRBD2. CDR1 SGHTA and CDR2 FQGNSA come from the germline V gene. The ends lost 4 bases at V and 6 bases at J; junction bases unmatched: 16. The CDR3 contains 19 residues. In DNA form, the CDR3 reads TGTGCCAGCAGCTCCCTCGGGGAGGGACTAGCGGGAACGGCTGATACGCAGTATTTT. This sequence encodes CASSSLGEGLAGTADTQYF.

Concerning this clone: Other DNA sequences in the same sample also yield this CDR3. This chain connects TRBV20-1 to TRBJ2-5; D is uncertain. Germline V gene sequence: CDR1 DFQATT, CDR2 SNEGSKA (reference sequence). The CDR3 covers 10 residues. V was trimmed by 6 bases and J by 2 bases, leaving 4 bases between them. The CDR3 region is CSALQETQYF. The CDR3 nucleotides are TGCAGTGCCCTGCAAGAGACCCAGTACTTC.

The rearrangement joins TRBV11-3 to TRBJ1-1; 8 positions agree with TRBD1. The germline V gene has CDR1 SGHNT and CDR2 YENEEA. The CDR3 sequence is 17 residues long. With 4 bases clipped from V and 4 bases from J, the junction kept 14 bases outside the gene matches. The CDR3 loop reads CASSSDRRGQAGTEAFF. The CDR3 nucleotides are TGTGCCAGCAGCTCCGACAGACGGGGACAGGCGGGCACTGAAGCTTTCTTT.

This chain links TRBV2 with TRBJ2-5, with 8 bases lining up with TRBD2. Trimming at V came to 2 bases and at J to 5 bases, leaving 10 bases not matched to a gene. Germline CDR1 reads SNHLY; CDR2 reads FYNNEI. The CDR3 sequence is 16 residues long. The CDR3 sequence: CASSESNGGGGETQYF. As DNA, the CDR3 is TGTGCCAGCAGTGAATCGAACGGGGGGGGCGGGGAGACCCAGTACTTC.